These 29 T cell receptor beta chains originate from one sample sequenced in a study of blood T cell repertoires in COVID-19. Assay: immunoSEQ multiplex PCR; the TCRdb copy retains only in-frame clones and omits some. The sample includes about 210,000 clones, roughly 85% of them seen just once. Sequenced input: PBMCs or T cells enriched from blood (not recorded which). The receptors here all came from a man aged 35-49 years who had recovered from COVID-19.

V is TRBV4-1 and J is TRBJ2-2, with a possible D match to TRBD2 (5 bases). Germline CDR1 and CDR2: MGHRA and YSYEKL. With 4 bases removed from V and 6 bases from J, the gap between germline ends came to 12 bases. This CDR3 is 14 amino acids long. The CDR3 DNA reads TGCGCCAGCAGCCGGCCCACGAGGGCCGGGGAGCTGTTTTTT. Amino acids: CASSRPTRAGELFF.

This chain connects TRBV27 to TRBJ2-1; 8 bases match TRBD2. The CDR3 runs to 15 residues. With 3 bases clipped from V and 10 bases from J, the junction kept 11 bases outside the gene matches. Germline-derived CDR1 and CDR2 are MNHEY and SMNVEV (reference sequence). CDR3 sequence: CASSFLFGGGSEQFF. CDR3 nucleotides: TGTGCCAGCAGTTTCTTATTCGGGGGGGGCAGCGAGCAGTTCTTC.

The chain couples TRBV5-1 to TRBJ1-2; TRBD1 agrees at 12 bases. V dropped 4 bases and J dropped 4; count of bases not matched to a gene: 8. CDR1 is SGHRS, CDR2 YFSETQ, per germline. The CDR3 is 16 amino acids. The CDR3 DNA reads as TGCGCCAGCAGCGCGGGACAGGGGGCTGTGGTCTATGGCTACACCTTC. It translates to CASSAGQGAVVYGYTF.

This chain links TRBV7-2 with TRBJ2-7; D is unclear. This CDR3 is built from 11 residues. Per the germline V gene, CDR1 is SGHTA and CDR2 is FQGNSA. Trimming removed 3 bases from V and 6 bases from J, with 6 bases in between. The CDR3 coding sequence is TGTGCCAGCAGCTTTTCATCCGAGCAGTACTTC. Its translation is CASSFSSEQYF.

The rearrangement links TRBV4-1 to TRBJ1-1, with D perhaps TRBD1 (5 bases). This CDR3 contains 16 residues. V lost 2 bases, J lost 1 base, and 14 bases lay in between. CDR1 MGHRA and CDR2 YSYEKL come from the germline V gene. CDR3 coding DNA: TGCGCCAGCAGCCAAAGATCAGGGCTTGAGAACACTGAAGCTTTCTTT. Translated: CASSQRSGLENTEAFF.

The genes are TRBV19 and TRBJ1-2; 9 bases align to TRBD1. From germline, CDR1 is LNHDA and CDR2 SQIVND (reference sequence). This CDR3 has 16 residues. J lost 8 bases, V lost 1 base, and 11 bases had no gene match. CDR3 region: CASSIAATGGSVGYTF. Written as DNA, the CDR3 is TGTGCCAGTAGTATAGCGGCGACAGGGGGTAGCGTGGGCTACACCTTC.

The genes are TRBV4-1 and TRBJ2-6, with 13 bases matching TRBD2. Germline trimming cut 3 bases from V and 0 bases from J; bases unmatched to any gene: 8. The V gene's germline CDR1 is MGHRA and CDR2 YSYEKL. This CDR3 has 20 amino acids. The CDR3 loop reads CASSHPRTSGSLSGANVLTF. CDR3 bases: TGCGCCAGCAGCCATCCTCGGACTAGCGGGAGTCTCTCTGGGGCCAACGTCCTGACTTTC.

CDR3: CASSQDRSVSPLHF. Written as DNA, the CDR3 is TGTGCCAGCAGCCAAGATCGCTCGGTTTCACCCCTCCACTTT. This chain connects TRBV3-1 (or the pseudogene TRBV3-2) to TRBJ1-6; D gene uncertain. CDR3 length equals 14 residues. The V end was cut by 0 bases, the J end by 9 bases, with 9 bases between. CDR1 is LGHDT, CDR2 YNNKEL, per germline (reference sequence).

The chain links TRBV6-5 to TRBJ2-7; 14 nucleotides match TRBD2. The trim removed 6 bases at V and 9 bases at J, leaving 7 bases unmatched. The CDR3 loop spans 14 amino acids. Germline values: CDR1 MNHEY, CDR2 SVGAGI. The CDR3 nucleotides read TGTGCCAGCAGACCGGGACTAGCGGGAGTCGGGCAGTACTTC. Translation: CASRPGLAGVGQYF.

The chain links TRBV5-5 to TRBJ1-1, with D perhaps matching TRBD1 (5 bases). Germline loops: CDR1 SGHKS, CDR2 YYEKEE (reference sequence). The CDR3 covers 15 residues. V was cut by 0 bases and J by 1 base, with 10 bases left in between. This chain's CDR3 is CASSLEQGWNTEAFF. In DNA, the CDR3 is TGTGCCAGCAGCTTGGAGCAGGGATGGAACACTGAAGCTTTCTTT.

The chain links TRBV29-1 to TRBJ2-1; 9 bases fit TRBD2. The length of the CDR3 is 16 residues. Unmatched junction bases numbered 5, after V lost 0 bases and J lost 2 bases. CDR1 and CDR2 from the germline V gene are SQVTM and ANQGSEA. The CDR3 region has the DNA TGCAGCGTTGAAGATAGGGCTAGCGGGGCCTACAATGAGCAGTTCTTC. Its translation is CSVEDRASGAYNEQFF.

The genes are TRBV5-6 and TRBJ2-2; 7 bases agree with TRBD2. The CDR3 covers 16 residues. Germline trimming cut 2 bases from V and 3 bases from J; bases unmatched to any gene: 7. CDR1 is SGHDT and CDR2 is YYEEEE in the germline V gene. CDR3 nucleotides: TGTGCCAGCAGCTTAGGACTAGGGCTCGACACCGGGGAGCTGTTTTTT. It codes for CASSLGLGLDTGELFF.

J is TRBJ2-4 and V is TRBV27; 7 positions agree with TRBD1. This CDR3 comprises 14 residues. With V trimmed by 5 bases and J by 9 bases, 10 bases remained unmatched. CDR1 MNHEY and CDR2 SMNVEV come from the germline V gene (reference sequence). CDR3 protein: CASSLLMTGSIQYF. The CDR3 DNA is TGTGCCAGCAGTCTACTTATGACAGGGAGCATTCAGTACTTC.

V is TRBV30 and J is TRBJ1-4; possible D gene TRBD1, 5 bases. V lost 3 bases and J lost 6, with 14 bases in between. The CDR3 covers 14 residues. CDR1 and CDR2 (germline): GTSNPN, SVGIG (reference sequence). The CDR3 is CAWSTGPGDEKLFF. CDR3 DNA: TGTGCCTGGAGCACCGGGCCGGGGGATGAAAAACTGTTTTTT.

This sequence joins TRBV10-3 and TRBJ2-5; 9 bases align to TRBD2. V trimming: 8 bases; J trimming: 1 base; junction bases outside the gene matches: 5. This CDR3 is built from 14 residues. CDR1 and CDR2 from the germline V gene are ENHRY and SYGVKD. This CDR3 reads CAISRLAAQETQYF. DNA for the CDR3: TGTGCCATCTCAAGACTAGCGGCCCAAGAGACCCAGTACTTC.

J is TRBJ1-2 and V is TRBV4-1; 7 bases map to TRBD1. The V gene's germline CDR1 is MGHRA and CDR2 YSYEKL. This CDR3 has 13 amino acids. With 5 bases clipped from V and 4 bases from J, the junction kept 4 bases outside the gene matches. The CDR3 sequence is CASSGDRAYGYTF. For the CDR3, the DNA is TGCGCCAGCAGCGGCGACAGGGCCTATGGCTACACCTTC.

The CDR3 loop reads CASSTWTGGDQPQHF. DNA of the CDR3: TGTGCCAGTAGTACTTGGACAGGGGGAGATCAGCCCCAGCATTTT. This chain connects TRBV19 to TRBJ1-5, with 10 bases that match TRBD1. With V trimmed by 4 bases and J by 5 bases, 5 bases remained unmatched. This CDR3 spans 15 amino acids. Per the germline V gene, CDR1 is LNHDA and CDR2 is SQIVND (reference sequence).

This clone showed up just once. The chain carries TRBV7-8 and TRBJ2-1, with D uncertain. The CDR3 has 16 amino acids. Germline CDR1 and CDR2: SGHVS and FQNEAQ. V lost 0 bases and J lost 0, with 9 bases in between. The CDR3 spells CASSLAQISSYNEQFF. In DNA form, the CDR3 reads TGTGCCAGCAGCTTAGCACAGATAAGCTCCTACAATGAGCAGTTCTTC.

CDR3 amino acids: CASSLVAGSIHEQYF. The CDR3 nucleotides read TGTGCCAGCAGCTTAGTAGCGGGAAGTATCCACGAGCAGTACTTC. The V call is TRBV11-3, the J call TRBJ2-7; 8 nucleotides agree with TRBD2. The CDR3 extends over 15 amino acids. Germline CDR1 is SGHNT and CDR2 is YENEEA. V shed 1 base, J shed 5 bases, and the junction held 7 bases outside the gene matches.

This chain joins TRBV28 and TRBJ1-4; the D is unclear. Trimming cost V 3 bases and J 0 bases, with 8 bases left between them. The CDR3 is 15 amino acids. The germline CDR1 and CDR2 sequences are MDHEN and SYDVKM. The CDR3 DNA is TGTGCCAGCAGTTTTTCAGGTGCAACTAATGAAAAACTGTTTTTT. This gives the protein CASSFSGATNEKLFF.

V and J are TRBV28 and TRBJ2-2; weak D call: TRBD1 (6 bases). The V gene lost 3 bases and the J gene lost 7 bases, with 6 bases spanning the gap. The germline V gene encodes CDR1 MDHEN and CDR2 SYDVKM. This CDR3 comprises 12 residues. CDR3 DNA: TGTGCCAGCAGTTTCAGGGGCGGGGAGCTGTTTTTT. Translating it yields CASSFRGGELFF. Full variable domain (remainder filled in from reference TRBV28 and TRBJ2-2): DVKVTQSSRYLVKRTGEKVFLECVQDMDHENMFWYRQDPGLGLRLIYFSYDVKMKEKGDIPEGYSVSREKKERFSLILESASTNQTSMYLCASSFRGGELFFGEGSRLTVL.

This clone showed up just a few times. The J gene is TRBJ2-2, the V gene TRBV28; TRBD1 aligns across 8 bases. V lost 2 bases to trimming and J lost 11 bases; unmatched junction nucleotides: 7. Germline CDR1 MDHEN, CDR2 SYDVKM. The CDR3 totals 14 residues. The CDR3 DNA reads as TGTGCCAGCAGTTTACGGCAGGGGGCGGATGAGCTGTTTTTT. It translates to CASSLRQGADELFF.

Remarks on this clone: The same CDR3 also results from other DNA sequences found in this sample. The CDR3 sequence: CASSLLTGFGNTIYF. DNA of the CDR3: TGTGCCAGCAGTTTATTGACAGGGTTTGGAAACACCATATATTTT. The V call is TRBV28, the J call TRBJ1-3; 7 nucleotides line up with TRBD1. This CDR3 contains 15 residues. V was pared by 1 base and J by 3 bases, with 3 bases of the junction left unmatched. CDR1 and CDR2 (germline): MDHEN, SYDVKM.

This rearrangement joins TRBV18 to TRBJ2-5; D is possibly TRBD2 (5 bases). Between the trimmed V and J ends, which lost 1 base and 1 base, there was a span of 7 bases. The CDR3 extends over 14 amino acids. CDR1 is KGHSH and CDR2 is LQKENI in the germline V gene. The CDR3 region is CASSPLGIQETQYF. The CDR3, as DNA: TGTGCCAGCTCACCACTCGGGATCCAAGAGACCCAGTACTTC. Looking up the rest from reference TRBV18 and TRBJ2-5 gives the full variable domain: NAGVMQNPRHLVRRRGQEARLRCSPMKGHSHVYWYRQLPEEGLKFMVYLQKENIIDESGMPKERFSAEFPKEGPSILRIQQVVRGDSAAYFCASSPLGIQETQYFGPGTRLLVL.

This chain joins TRBV18 and TRBJ2-7, with TRBD2 identical over 12 bases. Trimming cost V 6 bases and J 7 bases; bases outside gene matches: 13. From germline, CDR1 is KGHSH and CDR2 LQKENI. The CDR3 totals 16 residues. DNA for the CDR3: TGTGCCAGCTCCTCGGCCGGACTAGCGGGGTCCTGGGAGCAGTACTTC. Amino acid sequence: CASSSAGLAGSWEQYF.

The chain is built from TRBV7-3 and TRBJ2-2, with D tentatively TRBD1 (6 bases). Between the trimmed V and J ends, which lost 2 bases and 6 bases, there was a span of 10 bases. Looked up from germline, CDR1 is SGHTA and CDR2 is FQGTGA. The CDR3 contains 14 residues. The CDR3 region has the DNA TGTGCCAGCAGCTTATTAGGGGGTGCCGGGGAGCTGTTTTTT. Translation: CASSLLGGAGELFF.

This rearrangement joins TRBV7-9 to TRBJ2-2, with D possibly being TRBD2 (6 bases). The CDR3 runs 15 residues. Germline V gene data show CDR1 as SEHNR and CDR2 as FQNEAQ (reference sequence). The ends were cut back, 0 bases at V and 3 bases at J, with 8 bases in the middle. CDR3 coding DNA: TGTGCCAGCAGCTTAGCGTGGGGGGACACCGGGGAGCTGTTTTTT. Its translation is CASSLAWGDTGELFF. The variable domain in full, with the rest retrieved from reference TRBV7-9 and TRBJ2-2, is DTGVSQNPRHKITKRGQNVTFRCDPISEHNRLYWYRQTLGQGPEFLTYFQNEAQLEKSRLLSDRFSAERPKGSFSTLEIQRTEQGDSAMYLCASSLAWGDTGELFFGEGSRLTVL.

This chain connects TRBV3-1 (or the pseudogene TRBV3-2) to TRBJ1-2; perhaps TRBD1 as D (6 bases). Trimming took off 4 bases at V and 8 bases at J, with 17 bases between the two ends. Germline CDR1 is LGHDT and CDR2 is YNNKEL (reference sequence). This CDR3 is built from 14 residues. The CDR3 loop is CASSPSGQRSGYTF. For the CDR3, the DNA is TGTGCCAGCAGCCCTTCCGGACAGAGGTCAGGCTACACCTTC.

The rearrangement joins TRBV12-3 or TRBV12-4 to TRBJ2-5; tentative D call: TRBD2 (6 bases). The CDR3 consists of 13 residues. V was clipped by 7 bases and J by 5 bases, with 14 bases between them. CDR3 residues: CASTPRDGETQYF. In DNA, the CDR3 is TGTGCCAGCACCCCGCGGGATGGTGAGACCCAGTACTTC.